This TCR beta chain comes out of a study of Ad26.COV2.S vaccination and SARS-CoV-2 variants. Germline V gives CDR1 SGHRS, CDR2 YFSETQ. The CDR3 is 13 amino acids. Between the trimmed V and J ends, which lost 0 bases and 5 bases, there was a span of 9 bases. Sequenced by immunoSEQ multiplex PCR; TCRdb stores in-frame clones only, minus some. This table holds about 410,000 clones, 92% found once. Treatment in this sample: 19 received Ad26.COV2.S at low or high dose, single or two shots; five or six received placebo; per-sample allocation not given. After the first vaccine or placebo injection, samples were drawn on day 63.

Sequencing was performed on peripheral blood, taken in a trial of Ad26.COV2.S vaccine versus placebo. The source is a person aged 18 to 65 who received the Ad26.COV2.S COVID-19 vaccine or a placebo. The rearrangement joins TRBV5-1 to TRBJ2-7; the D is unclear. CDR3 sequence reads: CASSLVQSDEQYF. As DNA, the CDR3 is TGCGCCAGCAGCTTGGTCCAGTCTGACGAGCAGTACTTC.